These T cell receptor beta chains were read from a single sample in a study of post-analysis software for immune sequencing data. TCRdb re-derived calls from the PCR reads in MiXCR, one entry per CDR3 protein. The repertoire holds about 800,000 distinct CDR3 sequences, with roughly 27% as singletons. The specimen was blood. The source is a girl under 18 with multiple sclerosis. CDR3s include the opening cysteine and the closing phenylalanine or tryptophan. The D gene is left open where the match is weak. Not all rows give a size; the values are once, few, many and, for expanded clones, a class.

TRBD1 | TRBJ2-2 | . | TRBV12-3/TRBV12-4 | CASSPTDRGLGTGELFF | TGTGCCAGCAGTCCCACTGACAGGGGATTAGGCACCGGGGAGCTGTTTTTT
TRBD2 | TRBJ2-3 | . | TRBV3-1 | CASSRLGRWADTQYF | TGTGCCAGCAGCCGACTCGGGAGGTGGGCAGATACGCAGTATTTT
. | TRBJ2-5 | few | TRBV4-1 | CASSQDLGKGTQYF | TGCGCCAGCAGCCAAGATTTGGGCAAAGGGACCCAGTACTTC
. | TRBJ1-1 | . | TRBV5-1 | CASSSFSGDGEAFF | TGCGCCAGCAGCTCATTTTCAGGGGATGGTGAAGCTTTCTTT
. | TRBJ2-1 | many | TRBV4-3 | CASSQEGKRDEQFF | TGCGCCAGCAGCCAAGAGGGAAAGCGAGATGAGCAGTTCTTC
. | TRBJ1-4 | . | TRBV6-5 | CASSPRIFNEKLFF | TGTGCCAGCAGCCCCAGGATCTTCAATGAAAAACTGTTTTTT
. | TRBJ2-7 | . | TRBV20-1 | CSAPSSGEQYF | TGCAGTGCGCCTAGTTCCGGCGAGCAGTACTTC
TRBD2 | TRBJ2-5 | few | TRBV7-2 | CASSFRLAGTFRETQYF | TGTGCCAGCAGCTTTCGGCTAGCGGGGACCTTCCGGGAGACCCAGTACTTC
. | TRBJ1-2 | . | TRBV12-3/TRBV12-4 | CATGNRQDGYTF | TGTGCCACAGGTAACCGACAGGATGGCTACACCTTC
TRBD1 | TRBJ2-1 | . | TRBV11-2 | CASSLWGTGDNEQFF | TGTGCCAGCAGCTTGTGGGGGACAGGCGACAATGAGCAGTTCTTC
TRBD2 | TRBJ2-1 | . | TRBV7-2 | CASSLETGGNNEQFF | TGTGCCAGCAGCTTAGAAACGGGAGGGAACAATGAGCAGTTCTTC
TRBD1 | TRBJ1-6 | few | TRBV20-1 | CSAREGQAQSPLHF | TGCAGTGCTAGAGAAGGACAGGCACAGTCACCCCTCCACTTT
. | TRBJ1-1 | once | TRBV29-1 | CSVGPLQGAFF | TGCAGCGTTGGACCTCTCCAGGGAGCTTTCTTT
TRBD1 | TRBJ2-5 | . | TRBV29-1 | CSVEDATGRSETQYF | TGCAGCGTTGAAGACGCGACAGGGAGATCAGAGACCCAGTACTTC
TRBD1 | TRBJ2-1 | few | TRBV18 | CASSPLMLTPGGIDEQFF | TGTGCCAGCTCACCATTAATGCTTACGCCAGGGGGCATAGATGAGCAGTTCTTC
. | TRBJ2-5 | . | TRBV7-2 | CASSPDRPGGTQYF | TGTGCCAGCAGTCCCGACCGCCCCGGAGGGACCCAGTACTTC
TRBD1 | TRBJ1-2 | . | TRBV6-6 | CASSYLRTGGFFGYTF | TGTGCCAGCAGTTACTTGAGGACAGGGGGCTTTTTTGGCTACACCTTC
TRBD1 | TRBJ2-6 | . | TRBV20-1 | CSARPKDRESSGANVLTF | TGCAGTGCTAGACCCAAGGACAGGGAAAGCTCTGGGGCCAACGTCCTGACTTTC
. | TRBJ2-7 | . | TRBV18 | CASSQRLETDPYEQYF | TGTGCCAGCTCACAACGCCTGGAGACAGACCCCTACGAGCAGTACTTC
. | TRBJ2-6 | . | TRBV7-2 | CASSWGRSGISGANVLTF | TGTGCCAGCAGCTGGGGACGGTCAGGAATCTCTGGGGCCAACGTCCTGACTTTC
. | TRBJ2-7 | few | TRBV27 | CASSRLRVPLAYEQYF | TGTGCCAGCAGTCGACTTAGGGTCCCCCTTGCCTACGAGCAGTACTTC
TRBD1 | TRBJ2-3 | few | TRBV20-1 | CSARGQGVADTQYF | TGCAGTGCTAGAGGGCAGGGGGTGGCAGATACGCAGTATTTT
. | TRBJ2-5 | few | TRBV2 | CASGTGSETQYF | TGTGCCAGCGGCACAGGTTCGGAGACCCAGTACTTC
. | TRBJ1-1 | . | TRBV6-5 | CASSYRVGPQVGNTEAFF | TGTGCCAGCAGTTACCGGGTGGGACCCCAGGTCGGTAACACTGAAGCTTTCTTT
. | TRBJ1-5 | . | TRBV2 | CASSVNRDGTRQPQHF | TGTGCCAGCAGTGTGAACCGTGACGGGACTCGTCAGCCCCAGCATTTT
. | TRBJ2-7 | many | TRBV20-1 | CSARVVYEQYF | TGCAGTGCTAGAGTAGTCTACGAGCAGTACTTC
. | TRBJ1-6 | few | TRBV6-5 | CASTRGGHSYNSPLHF | TGTGCCAGCACCCGGGGCGGACACTCCTATAATTCACCCCTCCACTTT
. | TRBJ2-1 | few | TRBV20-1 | CSARDFRRLGNEQFF | TGCAGTGCTAGAGATTTTCGGCGGCTAGGGAATGAGCAGTTCTTC
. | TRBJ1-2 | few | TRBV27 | CASSYTPSGSYGYTF | TGTGCCAGCAGTTATACCCCTAGTGGGTCCTATGGCTACACCTTC
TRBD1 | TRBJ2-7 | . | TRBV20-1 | CSAETGVLYEQYF | TGCAGTGCCGAAACAGGGGTTCTCTACGAGCAGTACTTC